The next 3 T cell receptor beta chains were all read from a single sample in a study of Graves' ophthalmopathy and Graves' hyperthyroidism. Beta-chain TCR CDR3 regions were amplified from RNA transcripts. An opening RT-PCR round employed HTBI primers and preceded a second-round multiplex PCR. TCRdb independently ran MiXCR on the multiplex PCR reads; one entry per CDR3 protein. The sample lists a few hundred thousand distinct CDR3 sequences; 20% to 25% were seen once. Sequencing was carried out using peripheral blood. These TCRs come from a woman in her forties or fifties with Graves' ophthalmopathy.

The chain recombines TRBV13 with TRBJ2-1; tentatively, D is TRBD2 (5 bases). Trimming took 5 bases from V and 7 from J, leaving 15 bases between them. The CDR3 consists of 14 residues. Per germline, CDR1 PRHDT and CDR2 FYEKMQ (reference sequence). The DNA of the CDR3 is TGTGCCAGCAGCCCGCCACTAGTTTTAAATGAGCAGTTCTTC. The encoded protein is CASSPPLVLNEQFF.

The chain couples TRBV29-1 to TRBJ2-2, with D maybe TRBD2 (6 bases). Germline assignment: CDR1 SQVTM and CDR2 ANQGSEA. The CDR3 loop spans 13 amino acids. V was pared by 5 bases and J by 2 bases, with 9 bases between. CDR3 sequence reads: CSVRDSNTGELFF. CDR3 nucleotides: TGCAGCGTTCGGGACTCCAACACCGGGGAGCTGTTTTTT.

In this sample, this clonotype turned up once. The chain couples TRBV10-1 to TRBJ2-5; 9 positions agree with TRBD1. CDR1 and CDR2 from the germline V gene are WNHNN and SYGVQD (reference sequence). The CDR3 is 15 amino acids. V shed 5 bases and J 4 bases; nucleotides not matched to a gene: 8. In DNA form, the CDR3 reads TGCGCCAGCAGTATTTCGGGACAGGGACCAGAGACCCAGTACTTC. It specifies CASSISGQGPETQYF.